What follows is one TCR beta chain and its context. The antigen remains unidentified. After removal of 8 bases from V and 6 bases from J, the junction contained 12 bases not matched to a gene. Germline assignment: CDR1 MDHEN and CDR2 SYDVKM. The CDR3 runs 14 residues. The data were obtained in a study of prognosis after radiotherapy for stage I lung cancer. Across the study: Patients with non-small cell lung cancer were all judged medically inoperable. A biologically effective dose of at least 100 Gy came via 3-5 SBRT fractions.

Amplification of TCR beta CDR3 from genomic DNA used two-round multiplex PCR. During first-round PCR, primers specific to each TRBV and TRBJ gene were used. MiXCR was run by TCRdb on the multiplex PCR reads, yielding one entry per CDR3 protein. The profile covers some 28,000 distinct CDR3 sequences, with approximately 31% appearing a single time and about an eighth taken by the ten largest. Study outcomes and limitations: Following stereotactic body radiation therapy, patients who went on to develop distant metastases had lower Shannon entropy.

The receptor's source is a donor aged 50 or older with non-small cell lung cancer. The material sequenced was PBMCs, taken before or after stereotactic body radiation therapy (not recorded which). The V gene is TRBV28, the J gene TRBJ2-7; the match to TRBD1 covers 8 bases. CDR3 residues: CASGVLGTGGEQYF. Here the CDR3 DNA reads TGTGCCAGCGGGGTTCTGGGCACAGGGGGCGAGCAGTACTTC.